Listed here are 26 T cell receptor beta chains from one sample, sequenced in a study of beta chain features in type 1 diabetes. TCRB transcripts that were expressed got sequenced, as all of the isolated RNA had been reverse transcribed. TCRdb keeps only in-frame clones here, not all; method: immunoSEQ multiplex PCR. The sample lists fewer than 250,000 clones; 12% to 15% were seen once. The sequencing sample was made of naive CD4+ T cells from blood. The receptors were gathered from a woman aged 40-49 years in good health.

This clone was seen a handful of times. This chain links TRBV12-5 with TRBJ2-7; the D gene is possibly TRBD1 (6 bases). The V gene lost 4 bases and the J gene lost 4 bases, with 17 bases spanning the gap. This CDR3 comprises 15 residues. Germline assignment: CDR1 LGHNT and CDR2 FRNRAP. The CDR3 DNA reads as TGTGCTAGTGGTTCTCCCCCGGGACACCTTTACGAGCAGTACTTC. It codes for CASGSPPGHLYEQYF. Full variable domain (rest looked up from reference TRBV12-5 and TRBJ2-7): DARVTQTPRHKVTEMGQEVTMRCQPILGHNTVFWYRQTMMQGLELLAYFRNRAPLDDSGMPKDRFSAEMPDATLATLKIQPSEPRDSAVYFCASGSPPGHLYEQYFGPGTRLTVT.

The V and J genes are TRBV5-1 and TRBJ2-3; D is undetermined. This CDR3 contains 13 residues. Trimming took 6 bases from V and 0 from J, leaving 8 bases between them. Per the germline V gene, CDR1 is SGHRS and CDR2 is YFSETQ. CDR3 residues: CASTLLSTDTQYF. CDR3 in DNA: TGCGCCAGCACGCTATTGAGCACAGATACGCAGTATTTT. Using reference TRBV5-1 and TRBJ2-3 for the parts outside the CDR3, the full variable domain is KAGVTQTPRYLIKTRGQQVTLSCSPISGHRSVSWYQQTPGQGLQFLFEYFSETQRNKGNFPGRFSGRQFSNSRSEMNVSTLELGDSALYLCASTLLSTDTQYFGPGTRLTVL.

This clone was seen only a few times. The chain links TRBV4-3 to TRBJ2-5, with TRBD2 matching over 10 bases. Germline CDR1 reads LGHNA; CDR2 reads YSLEER. V lost 5 bases, J lost 4 bases, and 7 bases stayed unmatched. The CDR3 spans 15 residues. The CDR3 region has the DNA TGCGCCAGCAGCAGGAGCGGGGGGGCGGGAGAGACCCAGTACTTC. It translates to CASSRSGGAGETQYF.

This clone was seen more than once but under ten times. This chain links TRBV9 with TRBJ2-7; the D gene is possibly TRBD1 (6 bases). Germline CDR1 and CDR2: SGDLS and YYNGEE. Trimming shortened V by 4 bases and J by 2 bases, and 13 bases separated the two germline ends. This CDR3 is built from 14 residues. CDR3 loop: CASSTGTLAYEQYF. CDR3 nucleotide sequence: TGTGCCAGCAGCACCGGGACACTCGCCTACGAGCAGTACTTC.

The rearrangement uses TRBV19 and TRBJ2-7; D is possibly TRBD2 (6 bases). Germline V gene sequence: CDR1 LNHDA, CDR2 SQIVND (reference sequence). The V gene lost 1 base and the J gene lost 0 bases, with 7 bases spanning the gap. The CDR3 runs to 14 residues. As DNA, the CDR3 is TGTGCCAGTAGTATAGCGGGGGACTCCTACGAGCAGTACTTC. Its protein product is CASSIAGDSYEQYF.

This sequence joins TRBV19 and TRBJ1-5, with a tentative D call TRBD1 (6 bases). The CDR3 consists of 16 residues. Trimming removed 5 bases at V and 2 bases at J, with 16 bases between. Germline CDR1 LNHDA, CDR2 SQIVND (reference sequence). CDR3 in amino acids: CASSQPQDSRNQPQHF. The CDR3 nucleotides are TGTGCCAGTAGTCAGCCACAGGACAGCCGCAATCAGCCCCAGCATTTT.

This chain joins TRBV11-2 and TRBJ1-3; maybe TRBD1 (6 bases). Germline V gives CDR1 SGHAT, CDR2 FQNNGV. The CDR3 spans 14 residues. Between the trimmed V and J ends, which lost 5 bases and 4 bases, there was a span of 12 bases. The DNA of the CDR3 is TGTGCCAGCAGCCTCCAGGGGTCCGGAAACACCATATATTTT. Its translation is CASSLQGSGNTIYF.

The table lists this clone with a few counts. V is TRBV18 and J is TRBJ2-2; D may be TRBD1 (5 bases). Trimming took 6 bases from V and 3 from J, leaving 8 bases between them. The CDR3 is 13 residues long. Germline CDR1 reads KGHSH; CDR2 reads LQKENI. CDR3 in DNA: TGTGCCAGCTCCCCCAGGGACACCGGGGAGCTGTTTTTT. Its translation: CASSPRDTGELFF. Full variable domain (remainder filled in from reference TRBV18 and TRBJ2-2): NAGVMQNPRHLVRRRGQEARLRCSPMKGHSHVYWYRQLPEEGLKFMVYLQKENIIDESGMPKERFSAEFPKEGPSILRIQQVVRGDSAAYFCASSPRDTGELFFGEGSRLTVL.

V gene TRBV2 combines with J gene TRBJ2-7; TRBD2 matches at 11 bases. Germline V gives CDR1 SNHLY, CDR2 FYNNEI. J gave up 7 bases and V 0 bases, and 5 bases lay outside the gene matches. This CDR3 spans 15 amino acids. CDR3 bases: TGTGCCAGCAGTGAAGCTTTAGCGGGGGGGCTAGAGCAGTACTTC. Amino acids: CASSEALAGGLEQYF. Combining the CDR3 with reference TRBV2 and TRBJ2-7 gives the whole variable domain EPEVTQTPSHQVTQMGQEVILRCVPISNHLYFYWYRQILGQKVEFLVSFYNNEISEKSEIFDDQFSVERPDGSNFTLKIRSTKLEDSAMYFCASSEALAGGLEQYFGPGTRLTVT.

This clone was counted a few times. The chain has TRBV5-6 and TRBJ2-3; tentatively, D is TRBD1 (6 bases). The V gene lost 4 bases and the J gene lost 9 bases, with 24 bases spanning the gap. The CDR3 runs to 16 residues. Germline assignment: CDR1 SGHDT and CDR2 YYEEEE. The CDR3 region has the DNA TGTGCCAGCAGCGTCCCGGGACACTTTAAACCCCAAACGCAGTATTTT. Amino acid sequence: CASSVPGHFKPQTQYF.

This clone was counted only a few times. The chain couples TRBV5-1 to TRBJ2-6; TRBD1 matches 7 bases. V lost 2 bases to trimming and J lost 4 bases; unmatched junction nucleotides: 3. Germline values: CDR1 SGHRS, CDR2 YFSETQ. The CDR3 extends over 15 amino acids. CDR3 in amino acids: CASSFTGVGANVLTF. The CDR3 DNA reads TGCGCCAGCAGCTTTACAGGGGTAGGGGCCAACGTCCTGACTTTC.

The chain couples TRBV9 to TRBJ2-3, with a possible D match to TRBD2 (7 bases). The CDR3 contains 15 residues. From germline, CDR1 is SGDLS and CDR2 YYNGEE. V shed 2 bases and J shed 4 bases, with 14 bases lying between them. The DNA of the CDR3 is TGTGCCAGCAGCGTGAGGGGGGGACGTGCAGATACGCAGTATTTT. Encoded protein: CASSVRGGRADTQYF.

This clone was detected only a few times. V and J are TRBV7-9 and TRBJ1-2; 8 bases agree with TRBD1. V was pared by 5 bases and J by 2 bases, with 7 bases of the junction left unmatched. From germline, CDR1 is SEHNR and CDR2 FQNEAQ (reference sequence). CDR3 size: 15 residues. The CDR3 loop is CASSGGQGDNYGYTF. CDR3 DNA sequence: TGTGCCAGCAGCGGTGGACAGGGCGACAACTATGGCTACACCTTC.

The V call is TRBV4-3, the J call TRBJ2-1; perhaps TRBD1 as D (5 bases). The CDR3 extends over 13 amino acids. The V end lost 0 bases, the J end lost 9 bases, and 9 bases lay between the germline ends. Germline V gene data show CDR1 as LGHNA and CDR2 as YSLEER. CDR3 residues: CASSQEFRAEQFF. The CDR3 DNA reads TGCGCCAGCAGCCAAGAGTTCAGGGCTGAGCAGTTCTTC.

CDR3 residues: CASSVAPGGDQPQHF. DNA of the CDR3: TGTGCCAGCAGCGTAGCCCCAGGGGGCGATCAGCCCCAGCATTTT. The rearrangement uses TRBV9 and TRBJ1-5; TRBD1 agrees at 8 bases. Losses at the gene ends were 0 bases for V and 5 bases for J; bases not matched to a gene: 4. Germline-derived CDR1 and CDR2 are SGDLS and YYNGEE. There are 15 residues in the CDR3.

This clone was seen more than once but under ten times. The chain links TRBV7-2 to TRBJ2-3, with TRBD2 matching 9 bases. The germline V gene encodes CDR1 SGHTA and CDR2 FQGNSA. The CDR3 loop spans 18 amino acids. V dropped 6 bases and J dropped 2; count of bases not matched to a gene: 15. In DNA form, the CDR3 reads TGTGCCAGCAGATATCCCAGTGGTCTAGCGGGGACCACAGATACGCAGTATTTT. Protein: CASRYPSGLAGTTDTQYF.

The chain joins TRBV7-9 to TRBJ2-6, with 9 nucleotides matching TRBD1. Germline CDR1 and CDR2: SEHNR and FQNEAQ (reference sequence). The CDR3 runs to 18 residues. V shed 2 bases, J shed 0 bases, and the junction held 5 bases outside the gene matches. The CDR3 sequence is CASSLSTGGASGANVLTF. CDR3 in DNA: TGTGCCAGCAGCTTATCGACAGGGGGAGCCTCTGGGGCCAACGTCCTGACTTTC. Full variable domain (remainder filled in from reference TRBV7-9 and TRBJ2-6): DTGVSQNPRHKITKRGQNVTFRCDPISEHNRLYWYRQTLGQGPEFLTYFQNEAQLEKSRLLSDRFSAERPKGSFSTLEIQRTEQGDSAMYLCASSLSTGGASGANVLTFGAGSRLTVL.

This clone was found a few times. The V gene is TRBV29-1, the J gene TRBJ2-2, with a weak D call TRBD1 (6 bases). CDR1 is SQVTM and CDR2 is ANQGSEA in the germline V gene. The CDR3 runs to 16 residues. V was pared by 4 bases and J by 0 bases, with 15 bases between. CDR3 sequence: CSVGNTGTTNTGELFF. The CDR3 DNA reads as TGCAGCGTTGGCAATACCGGGACAACGAACACCGGGGAGCTGTTTTTT.

This clone has only a few counts. V gene TRBV29-1 combines with J gene TRBJ1-3; D possibly corresponds to TRBD1 (6 bases). The germline gives CDR1 SQVTM, CDR2 ANQGSEA. The CDR3 is 14 amino acids. V was pared by 7 bases and J by 0 bases, with 13 bases between. The CDR3 region is CSARTASSGNTIYF. The CDR3 bases are TGCAGCGCCCGGACAGCCAGCTCTGGAAACACCATATATTTT.

The chain is built from TRBV9 and TRBJ2-5; 7 positions match TRBD2. The CDR3 is 13 amino acids. V lost 3 bases, J lost 5 bases, and 4 bases stayed unmatched. Germline V lookup: CDR1 SGDLS, CDR2 YYNGEE. CDR3 sequence reads: CASSGGGSETQYF. Written as DNA, the CDR3 is TGTGCCAGCAGCGGGGGGGGATCGGAGACCCAGTACTTC.

This clone was counted only a few times. The chain uses TRBV12-5 and TRBJ2-7; 7 nucleotides align to TRBD1. Germline V gene lookup returns CDR1 LGHNT and CDR2 FRNRAP. V trimming: 7 bases; J trimming: 1 base; junction bases outside the gene matches: 13. This CDR3 comprises 16 residues. The CDR3 DNA reads TGTGCTAGTGCCCACCGCCCGGACAGGAAATCCTACGAGCAGTACTTC. Translation gives CASAHRPDRKSYEQYF.

J is TRBJ1-1 and V is TRBV5-1; possible D gene TRBD1, 6 bases. Germline loops: CDR1 SGHRS, CDR2 YFSETQ. V was trimmed by 3 bases and J by 4 bases, leaving 10 bases between them. The CDR3 has 13 residues. The CDR3 loop is CASSYRGATEAFF. CDR3 sequence (DNA): TGCGCCAGCAGCTACCGGGGGGCCACTGAAGCTTTCTTT.

This clone showed up just a few times. The V call is TRBV2, the J call TRBJ2-7; 7 bases match TRBD1. Trimming cost V 11 bases and J 1 base; bases outside gene matches: 8. The CDR3 is 13 residues long. Germline lookup yields CDR1 SNHLY and CDR2 FYNNEI. Written as DNA, the CDR3 is TGTGCCCAGCGAACGGGACAGTCCTACGAGCAGTACTTC. The encoded protein is CAQRTGQSYEQYF.

This clone turned up a few times. The chain recombines TRBV5-1 with TRBJ2-2, with 7 positions matching TRBD1. The CDR3 loop spans 15 amino acids. CDR1 and CDR2 from the germline V gene are SGHRS and YFSETQ. With 9 bases clipped from V and 0 bases from J, the junction kept 8 bases outside the gene matches. The CDR3 reads CATKPRGTNTGELFF. CDR3 bases: TGCGCCACCAAGCCCAGGGGGACGAACACCGGGGAGCTGTTTTTT.

The rearrangement joins TRBV5-1 to TRBJ1-1; D is unclear. This CDR3 contains 14 residues. The germline V gene encodes CDR1 SGHRS and CDR2 YFSETQ. The V end was cut by 4 bases, the J end by 4 bases, with 14 bases between. CDR3 sequence reads: CASSRSPAGTEAFF. Written as DNA, the CDR3 is TGCGCCAGCAGCCGGTCCCCAGCGGGCACTGAAGCTTTCTTT.

This chain uses TRBV5-6 with TRBJ2-7; tentative D call: TRBD2 (6 bases). The ends were cut back, 4 bases at V and 3 bases at J, with 17 bases in the middle. The CDR3 is 15 residues long. Germline values: CDR1 SGHDT, CDR2 YYEEEE. The CDR3 sequence: CASSRAEGALYEQYF. As DNA, the CDR3 is TGTGCCAGCAGCCGCGCGGAGGGTGCGCTCTACGAGCAGTACTTC. The whole variable domain, remainder taken from reference TRBV5-6 and TRBJ2-7, is DAGVTQSPTHLIKTRGQQVTLRCSPKSGHDTVSWYQQALGQGPQFIFQYYEEEERQRGNFPDRFSGHQFPNYSSELNVNALLLGDSALYLCASSRAEGALYEQYFGPGTRLTVT.